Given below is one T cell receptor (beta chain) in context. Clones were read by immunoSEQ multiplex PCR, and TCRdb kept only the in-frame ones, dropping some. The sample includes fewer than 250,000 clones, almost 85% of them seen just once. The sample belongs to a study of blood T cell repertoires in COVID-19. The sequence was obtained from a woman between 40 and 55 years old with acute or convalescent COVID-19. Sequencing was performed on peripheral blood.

Here the CDR3 reads CASSSTSGGIGELFF. The CDR3 DNA reads as TGTGCCAGCAGCTCGACTAGCGGGGGGATCGGGGAGCTGTTTTTT. The rearrangement joins TRBV2 to TRBJ2-2; 13 bases map to TRBD2. The CDR3 sequence is 15 residues long. CDR1 and CDR2 from the germline V gene are SNHLY and FYNNEI. Trimming cost V 6 bases and J 7 bases; bases outside gene matches: 5.